The present entry profiles one T cell receptor beta chain with its context. No antigen is known for it. Base qualities were left out, and no much larger clone turns up one base away. These data originate in a study of T-cell memory formation after mild COVID-19 (dated by TCRdb to the early 2020s). For context, the study as a whole: TCR sequence clusters from the two donors were largely donor specific. The cohort comprised two young, previously healthy adult volunteers, one female and one male. In a couple of donors, T-cell clones that expanded and contracted after mild COVID-19 were tracked by sequencing TCRalpha and TCRbeta repertoires over time. Findings and caveats that apply to the study as a whole: SARS-CoV-2 specificity of the second-wave clones peaking on day 37 was not confirmed. Only a couple of mild cases were covered by the study, and larger cohorts that include severe cases with pre-infection samples were considered necessary. From day 15 to 85, contracting clones showed balanced CD4/CD8 phenotypes, whereas a second wave of clones that expanded from day 15 to 37 leaned towards CD4+. Some responding clones were detected in pre-infection memory, which suggested that pre-existing cross-reactive memory T cells had joined the SARS-CoV-2 response. Contracting CD4+ clones were found mainly in CM and EM memory subsets, while CD8+ clones were enriched in EMRA.

Germline trimming: 4 bases from V, 0 bases from J; junction bases outside gene matches: 13. Its CDR3 holds 19 amino acids, cysteine through phenylalanine. Only the CDR3 part of the read is kept: 57 bases, read in frame from the first base. PBMCs were isolated by Ficoll-Paque density gradient centrifugation. The run used an Illumina NovaSeq 6000. TCRalpha and TCRbeta cDNA libraries were built by 5'RACE with constant-segment primers, adding sample barcodes and unique molecular identifiers. RNA was extracted from every sample with Trizol reagent. Amplification of the libraries took two PCR steps, and the second step added a second sample barcode plus Illumina TruSeq adapters. Libraries were sequenced on an Illumina NovaSeq with 2 x 150 bp paired-end reads. In the original analysis: With migec v1.2.7, reads were demultiplexed and then collapsed into UMI-guided consensus sequences. Using mixcr v2.1.11, UMI consensuses were aligned to TRA and TRB V and J templates and then assembled into clonotypes. A clonotype was counted as expanded or contracted only if both edgeR and NoisET called the change significant, with noise models trained on biological replicates. For edgeR calls, a false discovery rate-adjusted p below 0.01 and a log2 fold-change threshold of 1 were applied. As an exploratory analysis of dynamics, max-normalized trajectories of the 1000 most abundant clonotypes were examined with PCA combined with hierarchical clustering. Each responding clone was given a CD4 or CD8 phenotype based on the CD4+ and CD8+ repertoires, which had been sequenced separately. TCRdb cleaned the public reads at Q25 with fastp, built clones with MiXCR and kept in-frame beta chains. One record per CDR3 amino acid sequence lists the most common genes and DNA. The V and J calls come from TCRdb's annotation, not from the publication. For this sample there are 300,000 to 400,000 distinct CDR3 sequences; 13% to 15% appear just once. The biggest ten clones account for about 20% of the sample.

What was sequenced was PBMCs or a T cell subset sorted from them (not recorded which). The source of this sequence is a man aged 18 to 29 who had mild COVID-19 (a few samples of this study predate the infection). The sample titles of this study are shuffled in the database, so cell type and time point are left out; the donor was told from shared clones. This receptor chain uses TRBV12-3 or TRBV12-4 and TRBJ1-4, and 8 junction bases match TRBD1. At the DNA level, the sequence is TGTGCCAGCAGTTCGGACAGGGAATTGTCCTTCGCAACTAATGAAAAACTGTTTTTT. It translates to CASSSDRELSFATNEKLFF.